These 16 T cell receptor beta chains were sequenced from one sample in a study of human T cells and chemical hapten exposure. TCRdb re-called the RACE reads through MiXCR, storing one row per CDR3 protein. The table includes 150,000 or so distinct CDR3 sequences, more than 14% detected once. Specified time point: patch test 1, 2 weeks after DPC sensitization. Treatment specified: therapeutic diphenylcyclopropenone sensitization with weekly scalp DPC. This specimen consisted of whole blood, obtained in connection with sensitization to the hapten diphenylcyclopropenone (DPC). These receptors came from a woman younger than 45 with alopecia areata. Some clones in this sample may be carry-over from other donors' samples.

The chain joins TRBV4-3 to TRBJ2-7; no clear D. Germline assignment: CDR1 LGHNA and CDR2 YSLEER. Deletions cut 0 bases from V and 5 bases from J, with 11 bases between. The CDR3 is 14 amino acids. The CDR3 here is CASSQESRSNEQYF. CDR3 DNA sequence: TGCGCCAGCAGCCAAGAAAGTAGGTCTAACGAGCAGTACTTC.

In its sample, this clonotype was seen a few times. This chain links TRBV29-1 with TRBJ1-2; 8 bases align to TRBD1. V lost 4 bases to trimming and J lost 7 bases; unmatched junction nucleotides: 5. Germline V lookup: CDR1 SQVTM, CDR2 ANQGSEA. This CDR3 comprises 12 residues. The CDR3 DNA sequence: TGCAGCGTTGCCCCAGGGGGCTCTGGCTACACCTTC. Encoded protein: CSVAPGGSGYTF.

This clonotype has only a few counts. The chain carries TRBV7-2 and TRBJ2-2; TRBD2 might be the D (6 bases). This CDR3 has 15 amino acids. V gave up 6 bases and J gave up 4 bases, with 15 bases separating them. From germline, CDR1 is SGHTA and CDR2 FQGNSA. In nucleotides, the CDR3 is TGTGCCAGCAGACGACTAGGTTCCACCACCGGGGAGCTGTTTTTT. This translates into CASRRLGSTTGELFF.

The chain links TRBV28 to TRBJ1-1; unclear D gene. CDR1 is MDHEN, CDR2 SYDVKM, per germline. The CDR3 totals 13 residues. The V and J ends lost 7 bases and 8 bases respectively, with 17 bases between them. The CDR3 loop reads CASTGAYDGEAFF. In nucleotides, the CDR3 is TGTGCCAGCACAGGCGCCTACGACGGAGAAGCTTTCTTT.

V is TRBV4-2 and J is TRBJ1-5; TRBD1 aligns across 7 bases. V lost 2 bases, J lost 9 bases, and 4 bases stayed unmatched. The CDR3 extends over 13 amino acids. The germline gives CDR1 LGHNA, CDR2 YNFKEQ. The CDR3: CASSQRQGRPQHF. The CDR3 DNA reads TGTGCCAGCAGCCAAAGACAGGGAAGGCCCCAGCATTTT.

The chain combines TRBV18 with TRBJ2-1; 10 bases agree with TRBD2. The CDR3 has 15 residues. CDR1 and CDR2 from the germline V gene are KGHSH and LQKENI. The V gene end was trimmed by 6 bases and the J gene end by 5 bases; junction bases not matched to a gene: 7. CDR3 nucleotide sequence: TGTGCCAGCTCGGATCGGACTAGCGGCCACAATGAGCAGTTCTTC. Translation gives CASSDRTSGHNEQFF.

This clonotype was counted at least ten times. This chain joins TRBV10-3 and TRBJ1-3; D gene unclear. Trimming took off 10 bases at V and 0 bases at J, with 10 bases between the two ends. Germline loops: CDR1 ENHRY, CDR2 SYGVKD. This CDR3 contains 13 residues. The CDR3 nucleotides are TGTGCCAGTTTTACGACCTCTGGAAACACCATATATTTT. It yields the protein CASFTTSGNTIYF.

The chain joins TRBV7-2 to TRBJ2-3; D might be TRBD2 (5 bases). Trimming removed 3 bases from V and 2 bases from J, with 12 bases in between. The CDR3 sequence is 15 residues long. Germline V lookup: CDR1 SGHTA, CDR2 FQGNSA. The chain's CDR3 is CASSFAGVPTDTQYF. The CDR3 DNA is TGTGCCAGCAGCTTCGCGGGCGTCCCCACAGATACGCAGTATTTT. The entire variable domain, with the rest obtained from reference TRBV7-2 and TRBJ2-3, is as follows: GAGVSQSPSNKVTEKGKDVELRCDPISGHTALYWYRQSLGQGLEFLIYFQGNSAPDKSGLPSDRFSAERTGGSVSTLTIQRTQQEDSAVYLCASSFAGVPTDTQYFGPGTRLTVL.

This clonotype was detected only a few times. The chain is built from TRBV6-5 and TRBJ1-1; D not certain. V was shortened by 5 bases and J by 0 bases, with 16 bases between the two germline ends. This CDR3 region has 16 residues. The V gene's germline CDR1 is MNHEY and CDR2 SVGAGI. CDR3 bases: TGTGCCAGCAGTCCAGACACGTCCCTTCTGAACACTGAAGCTTTCTTT. This sequence encodes CASSPDTSLLNTEAFF.

Only a few counts were recorded for this clonotype. V and J are TRBV7-2 and TRBJ1-5; tentatively, D is TRBD1 (5 bases). Trimming shortened V by 1 base and J by 3 bases, and 13 bases separated the two germline ends. Germline CDR1 is SGHTA and CDR2 is FQGNSA. This CDR3 has 16 amino acids. In nucleotides, the CDR3 is TGTGCCAGCAGCTTAGTTGCAGGGTCTATCAATCAGCCCCAGCATTTT. Its protein product is CASSLVAGSINQPQHF. The variable domain in full, completed from reference TRBV7-2 and TRBJ1-5, reads GAGVSQSPSNKVTEKGKDVELRCDPISGHTALYWYRQSLGQGLEFLIYFQGNSAPDKSGLPSDRFSAERTGGSVSTLTIQRTQQEDSAVYLCASSLVAGSINQPQHFGDGTRLSIL.

Ten or more counts support this clonotype. The chain combines TRBV7-8 with TRBJ1-2; D is undetermined. Trimming shortened V by 1 base and J by 4 bases, and 25 bases separated the two germline ends. CDR1 and CDR2 (germline): SGHVS, FQNEAQ. The CDR3 runs to 19 residues. Here the CDR3 reads CASSLGWAQSQTRFYGYTF. CDR3 DNA: TGTGCCAGCAGCTTAGGGTGGGCGCAATCCCAAACCCGATTCTATGGCTACACCTTC.

This clonotype appeared many times. V and J are TRBV5-6 and TRBJ2-2; 11 positions agree with TRBD2. The V gene end was trimmed by 4 bases and the J gene end by 2 bases; junction bases not matched to a gene: 4. Per the germline V gene, CDR1 is SGHDT and CDR2 is YYEEEE. This CDR3 comprises 16 residues. The CDR3 spells CASSGGLAVNTGELFF. The DNA for the CDR3 is TGTGCCAGCAGCGGGGGACTAGCGGTAAACACCGGGGAGCTGTTTTTT.

This clonotype has more than one count but fewer than ten. The J gene is TRBJ2-5, the V gene TRBV9, with 11 bases matching TRBD2. The CDR3 has 17 residues. From germline, CDR1 is SGDLS and CDR2 YYNGEE. V shed 0 bases, J shed 2 bases, and the junction held 6 bases outside the gene matches. The CDR3 loop reads CASSVDLAGGLQETQYF. The CDR3 nucleotides are TGTGCCAGCAGCGTAGACCTAGCGGGGGGCCTGCAAGAGACCCAGTACTTC.

CDR3 nucleotide sequence: TGTGCCAGCAGCCAACAAGCGGGGGCTAGCACAGATACGCAGTATTTT. This gives the protein CASSQQAGASTDTQYF. V is TRBV3-1 and J is TRBJ2-3; the match to TRBD2 covers 8 bases. Germline V gives CDR1 LGHDT, CDR2 YNNKEL (reference sequence). J gave up 0 bases and V 2 bases, and 4 bases lay outside the gene matches. This CDR3 region has 16 residues.

This clonotype showed up many times. The chain joins TRBV12-3 or TRBV12-4 to TRBJ1-6; TRBD1 agrees at 8 bases. This CDR3 spans 14 amino acids. J gave up 10 bases and V 4 bases, and 6 bases lay outside the gene matches. CDR3 in amino acids: CASSSSGGRSPLHF. In DNA form, the CDR3 reads TGTGCCAGCAGTTCCTCAGGGGGCCGCTCACCCCTCCACTTT.

This clonotype has ten or more counts. The chain employs TRBV10-1 and TRBJ1-6, with D uncertain. The V gene's germline CDR1 is WNHNN and CDR2 SYGVQD (reference sequence). Trimming cost V 2 bases and J 5 bases, with 16 bases left between them. There are 17 residues in the CDR3. The CDR3 DNA sequence: TGCGCCAGCAGTGAGGTCGTCAGGAACTCTCATAATTCACCCCTCCACTTT. Amino acid sequence: CASSEVVRNSHNSPLHF.